A selection of T cell receptor beta chains follows, all from one sample in a study of blood T cell repertoires in COVID-19. The repertoire was sequenced with immunoSEQ multiplex PCR; TCRdb's copy has only in-frame clones and lacks some. In the table there are 250,000 to 350,000 clones, 87% of which are singletons. Sequencing input: peripheral blood. These receptors came from a woman between 50 and 59 years old who had recovered from COVID-19. Both conserved end residues are part of each CDR3. A D gene is named only where the DNA matches it firmly. Clone size is shown for a subset of rows, as once, few, many or a class of expanded clone.

D: .
J: TRBJ1-1
size: .
V: TRBV18
DNA: TGTGCCAGCTCCCTCTCGAACACTGAAGCTTTCTTT
CDR3: CASSLSNTEAFF

D: .
J: TRBJ2-7
size: .
V: TRBV7-2
DNA: TGTGCCAGCAGCTTATACTATCAGGGGACCTACGAGCAGTACTTC
CDR3: CASSLYYQGTYEQYF

D: .
J: TRBJ1-2
size: once
V: TRBV3-1/TRBV3-2
DNA: TGTGCCAGCAGCCCAATTCAGGGGTCTAACTATGGCTACACCTTC
CDR3: CASSPIQGSNYGYTF

D: TRBD2
J: TRBJ2-3
size: .
V: TRBV9
DNA: TGTGCCAGCAGCGTAGATAGCGGGGGGGCCGGCACAGATACGCAGTATTTT
CDR3: CASSVDSGGAGTDTQYF

D: TRBD1
J: TRBJ1-2
size: .
V: TRBV5-1
DNA: TGCGCCAGCAGCTTGGCGGACCGAAGGGACAGCGATGGCTACACCTTC
CDR3: CASSLADRRDSDGYTF

D: .
J: TRBJ1-1
size: .
V: TRBV12-5
DNA: TGTGCTAGTGGTTTGGAAGGGGGCACTGAAGCTTTCTTT
CDR3: CASGLEGGTEAFF

D: TRBD1
J: TRBJ1-2
size: .
V: TRBV5-4
DNA: TGTGCCAGCAGCGGGGGACAGGGGAGAGGTGGCTACACCTTC
CDR3: CASSGGQGRGGYTF

D: .
J: TRBJ1-2
size: few
V: TRBV29-1
DNA: TGCAGCGTTGACGAAAAAAAGGGGTATGGCTACACCTTC
CDR3: CSVDEKKGYGYTF

D: TRBD1
J: TRBJ2-7
size: .
V: TRBV11-2
DNA: TGTGCCAGCAGCCTGGGACAGCACTCCTACGAGCAGTACTTC
CDR3: CASSLGQHSYEQYF

D: TRBD2
J: TRBJ2-1
size: .
V: TRBV5-6
DNA: TGTGCCAGCAGCTTGGCCGGGCTAGCGGTATACAATGAGCAGTTCTTC
CDR3: CASSLAGLAVYNEQFF

D: .
J: TRBJ1-2
size: once
V: TRBV6-5
DNA: TGTGCCAGCACCAGGACAGCTCTATTAAACTATGGCTACACCTTC
CDR3: CASTRTALLNYGYTF

D: .
J: TRBJ1-5
size: .
V: TRBV15
DNA: TGTGCCACCAGCAGAGATGGGGGGGCAGATCAGCCCCAGCATTTT
CDR3: CATSRDGGADQPQHF

D: .
J: TRBJ1-2
size: .
V: TRBV27
DNA: TGTGCCAGCAGTTTAGGAGTCACAGGCCACCGCTACACCTTC
CDR3: CASSLGVTGHRYTF

D: .
J: TRBJ1-3
size: .
V: TRBV7-8
DNA: TGTGCCAGCAGCCTCGGGAGTGCAACTGGAAACACCATATATTTT
CDR3: CASSLGSATGNTIYF

D: .
J: TRBJ1-2
size: .
V: TRBV28
DNA: TGTGCCAGCAGAATCGGGGGGAACCTTGGCTACACCTTC
CDR3: CASRIGGNLGYTF

D: TRBD2
J: TRBJ2-3
size: few
V: TRBV6-5
DNA: TGTGCCAGCAGCCTCACTAGCGGGGGGTCTGATACGCAGTATTTT
CDR3: CASSLTSGGSDTQYF

D: TRBD1
J: TRBJ1-1
size: .
V: TRBV18
DNA: TGTGCCAGCTCCCCTACAGGGGGCTGGGGCACTGAAGCTTTCTTT
CDR3: CASSPTGGWGTEAFF

D: .
J: TRBJ1-1
size: .
V: TRBV5-1
DNA: TGCGCCAGCAGCCAGGGGAGCACTGAAGCTTTCTTT
CDR3: CASSQGSTEAFF

D: TRBD2
J: TRBJ2-1
size: .
V: TRBV5-5
DNA: TGTGCCAGCAGCTTGGGCGACGGGAGGGTATTTTACAATGAGCAGTTCTTC
CDR3: CASSLGDGRVFYNEQFF

D: TRBD1
J: TRBJ2-1
size: .
V: TRBV2
DNA: TGTGCCAGCAGTGGGGGGACAGGGGGCAAGGGTGAGCAGTTCTTC
CDR3: CASSGGTGGKGEQFF

D: .
J: TRBJ2-6
size: .
V: TRBV19
DNA: TGTGCCAGTACAACTAGGGCCTTCGGAGCTGGGGCCAACGTCCTGACTTTC
CDR3: CASTTRAFGAGANVLTF

D: .
J: TRBJ2-1
size: .
V: TRBV9
DNA: TGTGCCAGCAGCGCCTCAATGAGCTCCTACAATGAGCAGTTCTTC
CDR3: CASSASMSSYNEQFF

D: TRBD1
J: TRBJ1-5
size: few
V: TRBV19
DNA: TGTGCCAGTAGTATTGACAGGGGGGTTTACCAGCCCCAGCATTTT
CDR3: CASSIDRGVYQPQHF

D: .
J: TRBJ1-3
size: .
V: TRBV2
DNA: TGTGCCAGCAGTGATCTGGGCACTGTCTCTGGAAACACCATATATTTT
CDR3: CASSDLGTVSGNTIYF

D: TRBD1
J: TRBJ2-5
size: once
V: TRBV6-2/TRBV6-3
DNA: TGTGCCAGCAGTTGCCGGGACAGGGGGGAAGCGGGAATAACCCAAGAGACCCAGTACTTC
CDR3: CASSCRDRGEAGITQETQYF

D: TRBD1
J: TRBJ1-5
size: .
V: TRBV28
DNA: TGTGCCAGCACGGACAGGTCCCCCCCCCTCACTCAGCCCCAGCATTTT
CDR3: CASTDRSPPLTQPQHF

D: .
J: TRBJ1-6
size: .
V: TRBV23-1
DNA: TGCGCCAGCATTGGTCGGACAGAATCGGGATTAAGGGGTGGTTCACCCCTCCACTTT
CDR3: CASIGRTESGLRGGSPLHF

D: .
J: TRBJ2-1
size: few
V: TRBV7-6
DNA: TGTGCCAGCAGCTTAAGGCAGGGAGGACGCAATGAGCAGTTCTTC
CDR3: CASSLRQGGRNEQFF

D: .
J: TRBJ1-1
size: .
V: TRBV5-1
DNA: TGCGCCAGCAGCCTGACAGCGACGAGTGAAGCTTTCTTT
CDR3: CASSLTATSEAFF

D: .
J: TRBJ2-1
size: few
V: TRBV7-9
DNA: TGTGCCAGCAGCCCTGACTGGGGCCGTACGGGGCAGTTCTTC
CDR3: CASSPDWGRTGQFF

D: .
J: TRBJ2-1
size: few
V: TRBV27
DNA: TGTGCCAGCAGTTTATCCTTTGGGGGGTCTAGGCTGTTCTTC
CDR3: CASSLSFGGSRLFF

D: .
J: TRBJ2-7
size: .
V: TRBV6-5
DNA: TGTGCCAGCAGTTACTGGGGAGACAACTCCTACGAGCAGTACTTC
CDR3: CASSYWGDNSYEQYF

D: TRBD1
J: TRBJ2-5
size: .
V: TRBV20-1
DNA: TGCAGTGCTAGTCACAAGGGGGCGCGATTAGAGACCCAGTACTTC
CDR3: CSASHKGARLETQYF

D: .
J: TRBJ1-2
size: .
V: TRBV27
DNA: TGTGCCAGCAGCGACAGATATGGCTACACCTTC
CDR3: CASSDRYGYTF

D: .
J: TRBJ1-1
size: once
V: TRBV6-2/TRBV6-3
DNA: TGTGCCAGCAGCTTCGGACTTGAAGCTTTCTTT
CDR3: CASSFGLEAFF

D: .
J: TRBJ2-7
size: .
V: TRBV7-2
DNA: TGTGCCAGCAGCTTCCAGGGAAGCTACGAGCAGTACTTC
CDR3: CASSFQGSYEQYF

D: .
J: TRBJ2-3
size: .
V: TRBV27
DNA: TGTGCCAGCACCCCACGCGGGCAAACAGATACGCAGTATTTT
CDR3: CASTPRGQTDTQYF

D: TRBD1
J: TRBJ1-5
size: few
V: TRBV28
DNA: TGTGCCAGCAGTTTACCGCAGGGGGACCCTAGGAATCAGCCCCAGCATTTT
CDR3: CASSLPQGDPRNQPQHF

D: TRBD1
J: TRBJ1-2
size: .
V: TRBV6-5
DNA: TGTGCCAGCAGTTCCTTAGGGACAGAGTATGGCTACACCTTC
CDR3: CASSSLGTEYGYTF

D: .
J: TRBJ1-2
size: .
V: TRBV15
DNA: TGTGCCACCAGCGGGGCAGGTGGCTACACCTTC
CDR3: CATSGAGGYTF

D: .
J: TRBJ1-2
size: .
V: TRBV11-2
DNA: TGTGCCAGCAGCTTAGTTGGGGGCGCGATCGGCTACACCTTC
CDR3: CASSLVGGAIGYTF

D: TRBD1
J: TRBJ1-2
size: .
V: TRBV28
DNA: TGTGCCAGCAGTTGGACAGGGGGCTTTTCTGATGGCTACACCTTC
CDR3: CASSWTGGFSDGYTF

D: TRBD1
J: TRBJ1-1
size: few
V: TRBV28
DNA: TGTGCCAGTGAGACAGGGGGCCTCGGCGCTGAAGCTTTCTTT
CDR3: CASETGGLGAEAFF

D: TRBD1
J: TRBJ1-1
size: .
V: TRBV7-2
DNA: TGTGCCAGCAGCTTCCTGCGGACAGGGCAGAGAGCTTTCTTT
CDR3: CASSFLRTGQRAFF

D: TRBD1
J: TRBJ1-5
size: few
V: TRBV28
DNA: TGTGCCTGTCGGACAGGGTTTGCCTTAAGTCAGCCCCAGCATTTT
CDR3: CACRTGFALSQPQHF

D: .
J: TRBJ2-7
size: .
V: TRBV2
DNA: TGTGCCAGCAGTACCCCGGGGGAATACGAGCAGTACTTC
CDR3: CASSTPGEYEQYF

D: TRBD1
J: TRBJ2-5
size: once
V: TRBV5-5
DNA: TGTGCCAGCAGCGTAACGACAGGGCTAGAGACCCAGTACTTC
CDR3: CASSVTTGLETQYF

D: TRBD2
J: TRBJ2-1
size: .
V: TRBV7-3
DNA: TGTGCCAGCAGCACCCGTAGGACTAGCGGAAATGAGCAGTTCTTC
CDR3: CASSTRRTSGNEQFF